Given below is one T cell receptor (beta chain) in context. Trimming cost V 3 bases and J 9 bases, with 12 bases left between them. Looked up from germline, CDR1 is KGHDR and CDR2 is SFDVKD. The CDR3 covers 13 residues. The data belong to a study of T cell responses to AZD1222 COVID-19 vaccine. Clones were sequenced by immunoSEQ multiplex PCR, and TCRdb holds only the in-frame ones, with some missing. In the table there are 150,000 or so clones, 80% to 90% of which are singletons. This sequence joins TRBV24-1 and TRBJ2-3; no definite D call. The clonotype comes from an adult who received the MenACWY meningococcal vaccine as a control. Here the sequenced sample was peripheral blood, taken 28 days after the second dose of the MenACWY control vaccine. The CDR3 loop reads CATSDSTDQTQYF. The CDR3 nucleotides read TGTGCCACCAGTGATAGTACCGATCAGACGCAGTATTTT.